This TCR beta chain was obtained from a study of vaccination and CD4 T cells after COVID-19. This clonotype was counted between two and nine times. Its target is not known. Treatment in this sample: roughly 11-day PBMC culture with coronavirus spike peptide pools or control peptides (ViraFEST assay). T cells were expanded with peptide pools, and expanded clonotypes were identified by TCR sequencing. Having spent 10 days in culture, CD4+ T cells were then isolated by negative selection. This CDR3 region has 12 residues. Deletions cut 6 bases from V and 4 bases from J, with 12 bases between. The germline CDR1 and CDR2 sequences are DFQATT and SNEGSKA (reference sequence). The Oncomine TCR Beta short-read assay sequenced DNA from cultured CD4+ T cells. After culture, CD4+ T cells served as the source for genomic DNA extraction. TCRdb re-analysed the PCR reads in MiXCR, keeping a single row per CDR3 protein. The sample lists around 15,000 distinct CDR3 sequences; 30% to 45% were seen once.

The sequencing input was cultured CD4+ T cells from blood. The genes are TRBV20-1 and TRBJ1-1, with D uncertain. This TCR came from a human donor with COVID-19. The CDR3 coding sequence is TGCAGTGCCTCAGGTAGGGTCACTGAAGCTTTCTTT. It codes for CSASGRVTEAFF.